The present TCR beta chain was sequenced within a study of response to subunit inactivated influenza vaccine. Study observations and caveats: There was a suggestion from the authors that each seasonal influenza vaccination recruits few new T cells.

Germline V lookup: CDR1 SGHTA, CDR2 FQGNSA. This CDR3 is built from 16 residues. With 5 bases removed from V and 4 bases from J, the gap between germline ends came to 17 bases. TCRdb fed the RT-PCR reads into MiXCR, producing one record per CDR3 protein. The table shows around 480,000 distinct CDR3 sequences, with over 9.5% occurring only once. This clonotype was observed a handful of times. Its target is not known. This chain links TRBV7-2 with TRBJ2-2; the D is unclear. The TCR comes from a middle-aged man who received an inactivated influenza vaccine. This specimen consisted of PBMCs from blood, obtained 45 days after vaccination. CDR3 sequence reads: CASSPPRLVGTGELFF. Written as DNA, the CDR3 is TGTGCCAGCAGCCCCCCGAGGCTTGTAGGCACCGGGGAGCTGTTTTTT.